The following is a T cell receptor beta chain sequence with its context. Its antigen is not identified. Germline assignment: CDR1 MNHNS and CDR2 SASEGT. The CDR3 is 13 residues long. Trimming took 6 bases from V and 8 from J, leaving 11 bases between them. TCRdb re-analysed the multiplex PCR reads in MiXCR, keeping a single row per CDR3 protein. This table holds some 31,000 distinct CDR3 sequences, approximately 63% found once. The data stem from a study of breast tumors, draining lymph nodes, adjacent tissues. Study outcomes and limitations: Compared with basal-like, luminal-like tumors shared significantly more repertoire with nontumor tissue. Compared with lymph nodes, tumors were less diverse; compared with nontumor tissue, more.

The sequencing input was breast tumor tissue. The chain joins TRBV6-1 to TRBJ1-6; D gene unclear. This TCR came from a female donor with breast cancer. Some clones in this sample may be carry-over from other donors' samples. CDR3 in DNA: TGTGCCAGCAGGCCTGTTCGGGATTCACCCCTCCACTTT. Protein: CASRPVRDSPLHF.